The T cell receptor (beta chain) described here comes from a study of T cells in Graves' hyperthyroidism and ophthalmopathy. TCR beta CDR3 regions were amplified from RNA transcripts. When the TCR CDR3 underwent first-round RT-PCR, the HTBI primer set was used. TCRdb used MiXCR to reprocess the multiplex PCR reads, holding one entry per CDR3 protein. The data show roughly 250,000 distinct CDR3 sequences, 20% to 25% seen once. The study, taken as a whole, reports: The model foresaw ophthalmopathy a median roughly 6.6 months prior to onset. Most thyroid-expanded clonotypes above 0.001 were also found in blood.

J was trimmed by 4 bases and V by 6 bases; bases with no gene match: 4. Germline V CDR1 and CDR2: ENHRY, SYGVKD. The CDR3 contains 13 residues. The study excluded patients with uncontrolled infection, other autoimmune disease, pregnancy or lactation. PBMCs stemmed from approximately 10 ml fresh peripheral blood. A few counts support this clonotype. Antigen: not known. The origin of this receptor is a man aged 25-40 years with Graves' ophthalmopathy. The sequenced sample was blood. The rearrangement uses TRBV10-3 and TRBJ1-1; 8 positions agree with TRBD1. This chain's CDR3 is CAIRDRVSTEAFF. The CDR3 DNA follows: TGTGCCATCAGGGACAGGGTGAGCACTGAAGCTTTCTTT.